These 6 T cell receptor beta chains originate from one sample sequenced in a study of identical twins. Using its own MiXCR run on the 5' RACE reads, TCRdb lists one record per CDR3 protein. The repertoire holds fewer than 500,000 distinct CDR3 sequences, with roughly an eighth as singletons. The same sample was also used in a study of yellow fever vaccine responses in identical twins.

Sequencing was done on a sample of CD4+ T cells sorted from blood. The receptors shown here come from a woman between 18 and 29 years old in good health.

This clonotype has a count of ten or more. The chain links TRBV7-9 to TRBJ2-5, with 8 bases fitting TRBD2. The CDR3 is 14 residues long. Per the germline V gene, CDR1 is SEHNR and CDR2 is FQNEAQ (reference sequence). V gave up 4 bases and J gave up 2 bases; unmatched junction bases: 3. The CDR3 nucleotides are TGTGCCAGCAGCTCACTAGCGGTACAAGAGACCCAGTACTTC. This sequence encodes CASSSLAVQETQYF.

The CDR3 nucleotides are TGTGCCAGCAGTTTCCCCCCGGACTCCTCGAACACCGGGGAGCTGTTTTTT. This encodes CASSFPPDSSNTGELFF. This chain links TRBV27 with TRBJ2-2; D possibly corresponds to TRBD2 (5 bases). V gave up 3 bases and J gave up 0 bases, with 14 bases separating them. CDR3 length equals 17 residues. Germline V gene lookup returns CDR1 MNHEY and CDR2 SMNVEV (reference sequence).

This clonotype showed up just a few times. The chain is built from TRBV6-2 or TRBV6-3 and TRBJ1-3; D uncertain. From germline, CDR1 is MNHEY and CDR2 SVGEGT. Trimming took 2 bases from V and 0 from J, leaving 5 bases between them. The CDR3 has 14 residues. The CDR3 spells CASSYDNSGNTIYF. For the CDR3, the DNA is TGTGCCAGCAGTTACGACAACTCTGGAAACACCATATATTTT.

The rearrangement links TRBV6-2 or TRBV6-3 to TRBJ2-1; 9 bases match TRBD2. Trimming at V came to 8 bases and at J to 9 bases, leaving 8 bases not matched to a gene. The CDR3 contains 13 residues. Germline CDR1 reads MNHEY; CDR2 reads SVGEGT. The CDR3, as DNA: TGTGCCAGCTGGACTAGCGTATGGGGTGAGCAGTTCTTC. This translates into CASWTSVWGEQFF.

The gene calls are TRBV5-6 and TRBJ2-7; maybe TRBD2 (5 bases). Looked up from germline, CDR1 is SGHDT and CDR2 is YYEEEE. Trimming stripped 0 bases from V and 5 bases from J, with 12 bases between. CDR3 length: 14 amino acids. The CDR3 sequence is CASSLVMRGNEQYF. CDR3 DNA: TGTGCCAGCAGCTTGGTGATGCGAGGGAACGAGCAGTACTTC.

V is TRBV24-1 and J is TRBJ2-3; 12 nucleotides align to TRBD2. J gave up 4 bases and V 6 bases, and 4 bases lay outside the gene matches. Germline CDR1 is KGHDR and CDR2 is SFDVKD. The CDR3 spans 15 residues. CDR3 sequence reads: CATSRSSGRADTQYF. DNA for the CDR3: TGTGCCACCAGTCGCTCTAGCGGGAGGGCAGATACGCAGTATTTT.